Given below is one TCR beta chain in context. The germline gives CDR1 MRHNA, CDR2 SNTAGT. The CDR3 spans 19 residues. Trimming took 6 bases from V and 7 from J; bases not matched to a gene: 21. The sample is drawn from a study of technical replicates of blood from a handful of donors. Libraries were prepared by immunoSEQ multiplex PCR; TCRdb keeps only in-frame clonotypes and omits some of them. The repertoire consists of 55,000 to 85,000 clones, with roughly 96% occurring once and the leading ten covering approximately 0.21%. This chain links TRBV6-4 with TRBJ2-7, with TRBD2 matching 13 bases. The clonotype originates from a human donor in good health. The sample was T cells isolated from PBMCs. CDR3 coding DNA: TGTGCCAGCAGACTTAGGGGGACTAGCGGGATGGTTCTTACGAGAGAGCAGTACTTC. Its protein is CASRLRGTSGMVLTREQYF.